This passage covers 16 T cell receptor beta chains from one sample sequenced in a study of cytomegalovirus exposure and HLA in healthy donors (dated by TCRdb to about 2017). Library preparation employed the immunoSEQ multiplex PCR assay. For the multiplex PCR, a mixture combining 60 forward primers for TCR Vbeta segments and 13 reverse primers for TCR Jbeta segments was used. Entries here come from immuneACCESS through TCRdb and include only in-frame sequences with V and J called. Some clones fail to appear in such tables; in the studies checked, an unresolved V gene covers under half of the shortfall, and the cause of the remainder is unknown. The sample table contains about 130,000 clones; only one count was recorded for 85% to 90% of them. The top ten constitute approximately 6.7% of the sample. Sequencing was carried out using PBMCs. The source of these receptors is a woman aged 25 to 39 in good health and CMV-seropositive.

The gene calls are TRBV7-9 and TRBJ1-1; the D gene is possibly TRBD1 (6 bases). Looked up from germline, CDR1 is SEHNR and CDR2 is FQNEAQ (reference sequence). Trimming left V 7 bases short and J 1 base short, with 10 bases between. The CDR3 contains 13 residues. CDR3 in amino acids: CASIRQENTEAFF. The CDR3 DNA is TGTGCCAGCATCCGACAGGAGAACACTGAAGCTTTCTTT.

The gene calls are TRBV30 and TRBJ2-3; D not certain. Germline V lookup: CDR1 GTSNPN, CDR2 SVGIG (reference sequence). Between the trimmed V and J ends, which lost 2 bases and 1 base, there was a span of 4 bases. The CDR3 covers 12 residues. The CDR3 DNA is TGTGCCTGGAGTCCAGGCACAGATACGCAGTATTTT. This codes for CAWSPGTDTQYF.

V and J are TRBV11-2 and TRBJ1-2; 7 positions agree with TRBD1. Looked up from germline, CDR1 is SGHAT and CDR2 is FQNNGV. The CDR3 extends over 12 amino acids. The J segment lost 7 bases and the V segment lost 6 bases, leaving 5 bases of the junction unmatched. DNA of the CDR3: TGTGCCAGCAGTCCGGCAGGGGGTGGCTACACCTTC. Encoded protein: CASSPAGGGYTF. Filled out from reference TRBV11-2 and TRBJ1-2, the complete variable domain reads EAGVAQSPRYKIIEKRQSVAFWCNPISGHATLYWYQQILGQGPKLLIQFQNNGVVDDSQLPKDRFSAERLKGVDSTLKIQPAKLEDSAVYLCASSPAGGGYTFGSGTRLTVV.

The chain has TRBV4-2 and TRBJ1-1, with 11 bases matching TRBD1. The CDR3 length is 17 residues. J was trimmed by 4 bases and V by 0 bases; bases with no gene match: 7. Germline assignment: CDR1 LGHNA and CDR2 YNFKEQ. The CDR3 loop reads CASSQDRSGQGVTEAFF. CDR3 sequence (DNA): TGTGCCAGCAGCCAAGATCGTTCGGGACAGGGGGTCACTGAAGCTTTCTTT.

The chain employs TRBV5-4 and TRBJ2-7; D may be TRBD1 (6 bases). Looked up from germline, CDR1 is SGHNT and CDR2 is YYREEE (reference sequence). Trimming took 3 bases from V and 5 from J, leaving 15 bases between them. The CDR3 consists of 14 residues. The DNA for the CDR3 is TGTGCCAGCAGCTCCCGGACAGATAGCAACGAGCAGTACTTC. This encodes CASSSRTDSNEQYF. The full variable domain, with the rest looked up from reference TRBV5-4 and TRBJ2-7, is ETGVTQSPTHLIKTRGQQVTLRCSSQSGHNTVSWYQQALGQGPQFIFQYYREEENGRGNFPPRFSGLQFPNYSSELNVNALELDDSALYLCASSSRTDSNEQYFGPGTRLTVT.

CDR3 sequence: CASSPQGADNSPLHF. CDR3 DNA: TGCGCCAGCAGCCCGCAGGGGGCGGATAATTCACCCCTCCACTTT. The rearrangement links TRBV5-1 to TRBJ1-6, with 8 bases matching TRBD1. Germline CDR1 SGHRS, CDR2 YFSETQ. CDR3 length: 15 residues. The V segment lost 4 bases and the J segment 5 bases; nucleotides outside the gene matches: 5. Supplemented by reference TRBV5-1 and TRBJ1-6, the full variable domain reads KAGVTQTPRYLIKTRGQQVTLSCSPISGHRSVSWYQQTPGQGLQFLFEYFSETQRNKGNFPGRFSGRQFSNSRSEMNVSTLELGDSALYLCASSPQGADNSPLHFGNGTRLTVT.

The chain employs TRBV18 and TRBJ2-2; tentative D call: TRBD1 (6 bases). In germline, CDR1 is KGHSH, CDR2 LQKENI. V lost 3 bases, J lost 1 base, and 18 bases lay in between. This CDR3 comprises 18 residues. The CDR3 nucleotides are TGTGCCAGCTCACCTGTTTACAGGGATACCCAGAACACCGGGGAGCTGTTTTTT. Translation gives CASSPVYRDTQNTGELFF.

The rearrangement links TRBV27 to TRBJ1-5; no reliable D call. Germline assignment: CDR1 MNHEY and CDR2 SMNVEV (reference sequence). The CDR3 is 13 amino acids. V was shortened by 3 bases and J by 5 bases, with 8 bases between the two germline ends. The CDR3 coding sequence is TGTGCCAGCAGTTTCAGGAGGGATCAGCCCCAGCATTTT. Encoded protein: CASSFRRDQPQHF.

V is TRBV5-1 and J is TRBJ2-7; the match to TRBD2 covers 10 bases. V was pared by 5 bases and J by 5 bases, with 7 bases of the junction left unmatched. This CDR3 comprises 14 residues. Germline CDR1 is SGHRS and CDR2 is YFSETQ. The CDR3 DNA is TGCGCCAGCAGAATGATAGCGGGGGGCCACGAGCAGTACTTC. Protein: CASRMIAGGHEQYF.

V is TRBV27 and J is TRBJ1-2; D perhaps matches TRBD1 (6 bases). Trimming took 7 bases from V and 2 from J, leaving 17 bases between them. This CDR3 spans 15 amino acids. Germline CDR1 and CDR2: MNHEY and SMNVEV (reference sequence). The CDR3 DNA is TGTGCCAGCAAGGGACAAATCTCTCAAAACTATGGCTACACCTTC. Residues: CASKGQISQNYGYTF.

The genes are TRBV9 and TRBJ2-2; TRBD2 agrees at 10 bases. Germline V CDR1 and CDR2: SGDLS, YYNGEE. The junction had 3 bases not matched to a gene; V was cut back by 3 bases and J by 1 base. The CDR3 extends over 16 amino acids. Here the CDR3 reads CASSGLAGGNTGELFF. The CDR3 DNA sequence: TGTGCCAGCAGCGGATTAGCGGGAGGGAACACCGGGGAGCTGTTTTTT.

The chain uses TRBV30 and TRBJ2-3; 7 bases fit TRBD2. Germline V gives CDR1 GTSNPN, CDR2 SVGIG (reference sequence). With V trimmed by 0 bases and J by 10 bases, 7 bases remained unmatched. The CDR3 sequence is 13 residues long. This CDR3 is CAWSVQREGAQYF. The CDR3 coding sequence is TGTGCCTGGAGTGTACAGCGGGAAGGGGCGCAGTATTTT. The full variable domain, its missing parts supplied by reference TRBV30 and TRBJ2-3, is SQTIHQWPATLVQPVGSPLSLECTVEGTSNPNLYWYRQAAGRGLQLLFYSVGIGQISSEVPQNLSASRPQDRQFILSSKKLLLSDSGFYLCAWSVQREGAQYFGPGTRLTVL.

The chain joins TRBV14 to TRBJ1-2; D not resolved. V dropped 0 bases and J dropped 5 bases, with 19 bases sitting between them. This CDR3 region has 17 residues. CDR1 and CDR2 from the germline V gene are SGHDN and FVKESK. In nucleotides, the CDR3 is TGTGCCAGCAGCCAAGATGGAAGGAGGCCGTGGATATATGGCTACACCTTC. The encoded protein is CASSQDGRRPWIYGYTF.

The rearrangement uses TRBV6-1 and TRBJ2-1; 7 nucleotides align to TRBD2. The CDR3 length is 15 residues. The germline CDR1 and CDR2 sequences are MNHNS and SASEGT. V lost 2 bases to trimming and J lost 6 bases; unmatched junction nucleotides: 7. CDR3 loop: CASSEPFTSVNEQFF. The CDR3 DNA reads TGTGCCAGCAGTGAACCCTTTACTAGCGTCAATGAGCAGTTCTTC.

The V gene is TRBV27, the J gene TRBJ1-6; weak D call: TRBD1 (5 bases). Trimming pared 0 bases from V and 7 bases from J, leaving 7 bases between. This CDR3 is built from 14 residues. The germline CDR1 and CDR2 sequences are MNHEY and SMNVEV (reference sequence). The CDR3 region is CASSLSGGNSPLHF. CDR3 nucleotides: TGTGCCAGCAGTTTATCGGGGGGAAATTCACCCCTCCACTTT.

CDR3: CASSLIPGSYGYTF. The DNA of the CDR3 is TGTGCCAGCAGCTTAATCCCAGGGTCCTATGGCTACACCTTC. The rearrangement uses TRBV7-3 and TRBJ1-2; D perhaps matches TRBD1 (5 bases). The germline V gene encodes CDR1 SGHTA and CDR2 FQGTGA. CDR3 length: 14 residues. V lost 1 base to trimming and J lost 4 bases, with 10 bases between them.